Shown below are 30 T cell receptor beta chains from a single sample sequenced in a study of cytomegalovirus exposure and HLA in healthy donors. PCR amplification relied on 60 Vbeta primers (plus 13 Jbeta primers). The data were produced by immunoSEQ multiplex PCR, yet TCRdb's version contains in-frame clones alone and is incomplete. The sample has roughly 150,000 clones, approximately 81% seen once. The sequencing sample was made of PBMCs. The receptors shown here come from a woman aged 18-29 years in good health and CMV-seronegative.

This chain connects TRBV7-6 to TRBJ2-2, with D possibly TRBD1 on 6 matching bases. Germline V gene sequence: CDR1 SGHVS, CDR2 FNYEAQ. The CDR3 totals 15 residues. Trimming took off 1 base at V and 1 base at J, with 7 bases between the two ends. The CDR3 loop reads CASSLGDKNTGELFF. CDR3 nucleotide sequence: TGTGCCAGCAGCTTAGGGGACAAGAACACCGGGGAGCTGTTTTTT.

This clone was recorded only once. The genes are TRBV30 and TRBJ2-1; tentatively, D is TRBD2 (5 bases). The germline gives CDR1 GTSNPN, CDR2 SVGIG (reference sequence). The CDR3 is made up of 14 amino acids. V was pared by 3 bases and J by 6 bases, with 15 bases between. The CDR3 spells CAWRLDWASNEQFF. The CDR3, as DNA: TGTGCCTGGAGGCTGGACTGGGCGAGCAATGAGCAGTTCTTC.

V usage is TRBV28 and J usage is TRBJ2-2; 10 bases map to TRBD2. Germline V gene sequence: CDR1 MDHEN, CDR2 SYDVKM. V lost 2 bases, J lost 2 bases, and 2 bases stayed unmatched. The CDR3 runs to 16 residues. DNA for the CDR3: TGTGCCAGCAGTTTAATAGCGGGGGGCAACACCGGGGAGCTGTTTTTT. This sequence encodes CASSLIAGGNTGELFF. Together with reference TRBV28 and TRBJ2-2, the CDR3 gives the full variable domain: DVKVTQSSRYLVKRTGEKVFLECVQDMDHENMFWYRQDPGLGLRLIYFSYDVKMKEKGDIPEGYSVSREKKERFSLILESASTNQTSMYLCASSLIAGGNTGELFFGEGSRLTVL.

DNA of the CDR3: TGTGCCAGCATCCAAGGCAGGGGCAATCAGCCCCAGCATTTT. The encoded protein is CASIQGRGNQPQHF. The chain is built from TRBV6-6 and TRBJ1-5; TRBD1 might be the D (5 bases). Germline V gene data show CDR1 as MNHNY and CDR2 as SVGAGI (reference sequence). The CDR3 length is 14 residues. The V and J ends lost 7 bases and 2 bases respectively, with 12 bases between them.

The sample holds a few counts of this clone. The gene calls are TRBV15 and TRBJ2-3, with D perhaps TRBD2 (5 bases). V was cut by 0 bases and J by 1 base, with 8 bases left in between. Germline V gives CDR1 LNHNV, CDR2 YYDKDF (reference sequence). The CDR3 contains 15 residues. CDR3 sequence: CATSRDWTGTDTQYF. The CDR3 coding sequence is TGTGCCACCAGCAGAGATTGGACTGGCACAGATACGCAGTATTTT.

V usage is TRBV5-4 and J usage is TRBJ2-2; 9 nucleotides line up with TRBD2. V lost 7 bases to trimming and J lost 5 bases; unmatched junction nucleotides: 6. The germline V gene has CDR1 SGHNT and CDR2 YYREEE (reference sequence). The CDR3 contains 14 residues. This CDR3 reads CASERREGTGELFF. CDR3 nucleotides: TGTGCCAGCGAGCGGCGGGAGGGGACCGGGGAGCTGTTTTTT.

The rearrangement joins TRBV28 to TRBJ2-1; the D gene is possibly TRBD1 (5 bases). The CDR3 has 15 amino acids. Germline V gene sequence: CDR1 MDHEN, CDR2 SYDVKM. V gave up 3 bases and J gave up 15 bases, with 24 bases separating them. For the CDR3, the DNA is TGTGCCAGCAGTTTCTCCAGGACACTTATTCCTCTGGGGTTCTTC. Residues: CASSFSRTLIPLGFF. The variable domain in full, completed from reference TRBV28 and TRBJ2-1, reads DVKVTQSSRYLVKRTGEKVFLECVQDMDHENMFWYRQDPGLGLRLIYFSYDVKMKEKGDIPEGYSVSREKKERFSLILESASTNQTSMYLCASSFSRTLIPLGFFGPGTRLTVL.

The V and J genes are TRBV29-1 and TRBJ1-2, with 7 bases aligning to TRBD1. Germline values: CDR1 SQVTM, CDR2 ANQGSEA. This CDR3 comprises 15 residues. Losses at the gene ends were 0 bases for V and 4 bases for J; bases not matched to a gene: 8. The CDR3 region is CSVEDRDRPFYGYTF. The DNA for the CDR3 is TGCAGCGTTGAAGATCGGGACAGACCTTTCTATGGCTACACCTTC. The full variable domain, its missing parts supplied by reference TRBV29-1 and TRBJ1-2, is SAVISQKPSRDICQRGTSLTIQCQVDSQVTMMFWYRQQPGQSLTLIATANQGSEATYESGFVIDKFPISRPNLTFSTLTVSNMSPEDSSIYLCSVEDRDRPFYGYTFGSGTRLTVV.

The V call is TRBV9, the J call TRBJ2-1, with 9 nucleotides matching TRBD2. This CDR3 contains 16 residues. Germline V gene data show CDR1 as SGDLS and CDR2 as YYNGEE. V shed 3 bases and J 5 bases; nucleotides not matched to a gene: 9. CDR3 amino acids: CASSGREGGTHNEQFF. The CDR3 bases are TGTGCCAGCAGCGGGCGGGAGGGCGGCACTCACAATGAGCAGTTCTTC.

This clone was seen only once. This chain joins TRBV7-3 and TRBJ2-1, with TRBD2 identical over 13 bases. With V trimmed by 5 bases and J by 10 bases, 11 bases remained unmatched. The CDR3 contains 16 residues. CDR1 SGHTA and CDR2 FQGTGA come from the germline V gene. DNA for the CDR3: TGTGCCAGCAGCCTGAGTGGGACTAGCGGGAATTGGGAGCAGTTCTTC. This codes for CASSLSGTSGNWEQFF.

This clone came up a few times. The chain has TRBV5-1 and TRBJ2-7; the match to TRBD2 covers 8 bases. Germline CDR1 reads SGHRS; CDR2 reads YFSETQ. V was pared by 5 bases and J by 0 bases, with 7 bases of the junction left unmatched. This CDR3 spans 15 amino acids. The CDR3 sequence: CASRSRTSLSYEQYF. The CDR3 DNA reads TGCGCCAGCAGATCCCGGACTAGCCTCTCCTACGAGCAGTACTTC.

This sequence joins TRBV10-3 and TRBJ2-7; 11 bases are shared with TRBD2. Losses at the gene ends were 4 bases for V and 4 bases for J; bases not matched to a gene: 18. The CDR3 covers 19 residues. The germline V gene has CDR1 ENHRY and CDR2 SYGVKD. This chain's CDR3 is CAISGTLAGESGHSYEQYF. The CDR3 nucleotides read TGTGCCATCAGTGGTACACTAGCGGGAGAGTCAGGTCATTCGTACGAGCAGTACTTC.

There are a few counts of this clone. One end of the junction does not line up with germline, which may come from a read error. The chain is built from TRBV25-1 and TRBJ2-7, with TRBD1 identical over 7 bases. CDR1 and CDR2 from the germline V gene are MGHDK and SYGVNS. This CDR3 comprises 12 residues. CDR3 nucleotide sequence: TGTGCCAGCAGTGAGGGGCCCGGGACAGTGAACTTC. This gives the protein CASSEGPGTVNF.

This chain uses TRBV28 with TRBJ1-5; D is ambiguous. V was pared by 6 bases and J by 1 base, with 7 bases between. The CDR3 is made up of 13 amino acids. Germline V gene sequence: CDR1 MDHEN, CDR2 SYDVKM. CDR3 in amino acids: CASRARSNQPQHF. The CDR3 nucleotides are TGTGCCAGCAGAGCGCGCAGCAATCAGCCCCAGCATTTT.

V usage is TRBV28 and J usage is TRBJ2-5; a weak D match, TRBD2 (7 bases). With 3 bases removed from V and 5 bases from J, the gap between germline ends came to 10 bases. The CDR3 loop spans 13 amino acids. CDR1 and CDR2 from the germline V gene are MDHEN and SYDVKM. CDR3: CASSLGGRETQYF. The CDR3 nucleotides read TGTGCCAGCAGTTTGGGGGGGCGCGAGACCCAGTACTTC.

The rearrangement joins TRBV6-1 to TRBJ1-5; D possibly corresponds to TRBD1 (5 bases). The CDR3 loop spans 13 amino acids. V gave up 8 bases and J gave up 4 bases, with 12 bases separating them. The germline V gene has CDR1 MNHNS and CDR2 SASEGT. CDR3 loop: CASAPGGNQPQHF. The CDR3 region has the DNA TGTGCCAGCGCCCCGGGGGGGAATCAGCCCCAGCATTTT.

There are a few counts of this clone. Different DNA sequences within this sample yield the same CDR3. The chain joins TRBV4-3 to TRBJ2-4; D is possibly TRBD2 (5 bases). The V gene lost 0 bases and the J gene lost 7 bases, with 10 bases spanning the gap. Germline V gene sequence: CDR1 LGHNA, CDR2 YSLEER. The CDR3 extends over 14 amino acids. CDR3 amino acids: CASSQEGSANIQYF. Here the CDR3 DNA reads TGCGCCAGCAGCCAAGAAGGTAGCGCCAACATTCAGTACTTC.

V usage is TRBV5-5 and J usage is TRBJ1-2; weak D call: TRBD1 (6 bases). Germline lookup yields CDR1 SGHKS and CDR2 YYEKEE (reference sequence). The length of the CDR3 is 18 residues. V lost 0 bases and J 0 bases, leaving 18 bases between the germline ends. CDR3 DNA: TGTGCCAGCAGCTTGGAAATGCAGGGGCCACGAACTAACTATGGCTACACCTTC. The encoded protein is CASSLEMQGPRTNYGYTF.

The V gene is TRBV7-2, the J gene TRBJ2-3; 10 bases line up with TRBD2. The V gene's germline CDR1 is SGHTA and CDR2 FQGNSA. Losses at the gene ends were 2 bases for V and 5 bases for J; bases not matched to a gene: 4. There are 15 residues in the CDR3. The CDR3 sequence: CASSLLAGVGDTQYF. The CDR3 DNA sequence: TGTGCCAGCAGCTTACTAGCGGGAGTGGGAGATACGCAGTATTTT.

The CDR3 is CASSEGTQQWTEAFF. CDR3 DNA: TGTGCCAGCAGTGAGGGGACACAACAATGGACTGAAGCTTTCTTT. The rearrangement joins TRBV2 to TRBJ1-1, with D perhaps matching TRBD1 (6 bases). The CDR3 is 15 residues long. Germline V gene data show CDR1 as SNHLY and CDR2 as FYNNEI. Trimming stripped 3 bases from V and 5 bases from J, with 16 bases between.

CDR3 amino acids: CATSRVGRGAWEQYF. As DNA, the CDR3 is TGTGCCACCAGCCGAGTGGGTCGGGGGGCTTGGGAGCAGTACTTC. V is TRBV15 and J is TRBJ2-7, with D tentatively TRBD2 (7 bases). CDR1 and CDR2 (germline): LNHNV, YYDKDF (reference sequence). Between the trimmed V and J ends, which lost 5 bases and 7 bases, there was a span of 21 bases. This CDR3 region has 15 residues.

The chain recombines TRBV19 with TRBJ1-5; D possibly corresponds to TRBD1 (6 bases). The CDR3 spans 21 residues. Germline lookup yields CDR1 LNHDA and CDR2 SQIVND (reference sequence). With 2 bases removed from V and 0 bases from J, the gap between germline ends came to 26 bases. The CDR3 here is CASSIRTRGDRGPYSNQPQHF. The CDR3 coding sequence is TGTGCCAGTAGTATAAGGACCCGGGGGGATCGGGGGCCTTATAGCAATCAGCCCCAGCATTTT. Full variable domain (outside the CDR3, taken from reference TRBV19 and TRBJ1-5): DGGITQSPKYLFRKEGQNVTLSCEQNLNHDAMYWYRQDPGQGLRLIYYSQIVNDFQKGDIAEGYSVSREKKESFPLTVTSAQKNPTAFYLCASSIRTRGDRGPYSNQPQHFGDGTRLSIL.

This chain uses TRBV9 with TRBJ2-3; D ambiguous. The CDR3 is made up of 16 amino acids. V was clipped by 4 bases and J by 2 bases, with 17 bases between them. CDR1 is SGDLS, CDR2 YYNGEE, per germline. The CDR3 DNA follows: TGTGCCAGCAGCATTACCCCGGCGGCCACCACAGATACGCAGTATTTT. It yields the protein CASSITPAATTDTQYF.

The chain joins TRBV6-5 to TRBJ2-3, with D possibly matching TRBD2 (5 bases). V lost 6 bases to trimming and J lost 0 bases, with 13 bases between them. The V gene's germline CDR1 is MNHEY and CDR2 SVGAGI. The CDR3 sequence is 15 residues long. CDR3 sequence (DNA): TGTGCCAGCAGCCGAGGGTCAACTAGCACAGATACGCAGTATTTT. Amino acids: CASSRGSTSTDTQYF.

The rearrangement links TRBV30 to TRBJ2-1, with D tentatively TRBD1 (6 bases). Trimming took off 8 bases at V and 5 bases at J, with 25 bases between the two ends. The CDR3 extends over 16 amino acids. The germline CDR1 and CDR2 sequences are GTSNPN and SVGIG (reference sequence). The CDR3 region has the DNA TGTGCCCTGAAGAAGGGGGTTAGGTTGGGAAACAATGAGCAGTTCTTC. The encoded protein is CALKKGVRLGNNEQFF.

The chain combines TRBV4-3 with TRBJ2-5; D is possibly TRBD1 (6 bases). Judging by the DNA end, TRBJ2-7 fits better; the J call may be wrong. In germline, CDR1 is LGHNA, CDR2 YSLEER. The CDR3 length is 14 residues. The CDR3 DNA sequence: TGCGCCAGCAGCCAATTTATGACAGGTTACGAGCAGTACTTC. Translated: CASSQFMTGYEQYF.

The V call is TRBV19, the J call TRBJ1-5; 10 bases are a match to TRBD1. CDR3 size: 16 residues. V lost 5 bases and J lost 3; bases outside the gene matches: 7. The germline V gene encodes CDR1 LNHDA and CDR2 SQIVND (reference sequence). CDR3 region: CASSLETGGNNQPQHF. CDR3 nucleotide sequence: TGTGCCAGTAGTCTTGAGACAGGGGGCAACAATCAGCCCCAGCATTTT.

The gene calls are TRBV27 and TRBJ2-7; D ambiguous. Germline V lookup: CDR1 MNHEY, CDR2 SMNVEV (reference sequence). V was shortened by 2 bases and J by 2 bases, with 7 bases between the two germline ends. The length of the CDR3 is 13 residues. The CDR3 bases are TGTGCCAGCAGTTTAGGCGGTCCCTACGAGCAGTACTTC. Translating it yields CASSLGGPYEQYF.

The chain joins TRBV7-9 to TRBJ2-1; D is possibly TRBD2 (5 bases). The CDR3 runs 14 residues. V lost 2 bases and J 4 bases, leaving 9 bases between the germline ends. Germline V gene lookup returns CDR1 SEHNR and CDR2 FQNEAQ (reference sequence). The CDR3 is CASSLSGGYNEQFF. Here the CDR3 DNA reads TGTGCCAGCAGCTTAAGCGGAGGATACAATGAGCAGTTCTTC.

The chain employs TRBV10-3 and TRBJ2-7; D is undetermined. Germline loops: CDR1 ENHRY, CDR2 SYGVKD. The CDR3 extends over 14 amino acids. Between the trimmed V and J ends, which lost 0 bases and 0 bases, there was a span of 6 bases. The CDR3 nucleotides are TGTGCCATCAGTGAGTCTGTGAGCTCCTACGAGCAGTACTTC. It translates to CAISESVSSYEQYF.